Listed below are T cell receptor beta chains from one sample, sequenced in a study of blood T cell repertoires in COVID-19. Some clones are missing from TCRdb's copy, which holds only in-frame ones; the method was immunoSEQ multiplex PCR. The sample records approximately 150,000 clones, 82% being singletons. Sequenced input: peripheral blood. The receptor source for this set is a human donor with acute or convalescent COVID-19. The donor label of this sample is uncertain. CDR3s include the opening cysteine and the closing phenylalanine or tryptophan.

v_gene | CDR3aa
TRBV30 | CAWRSDYGYTF
TRBV4-1 | CASSLEGGRGNQPQHF
TRBV7-7 | CASRRDRVTEAFF
TRBV30 | CAWKAGGILNYGYTF
TRBV3-1/TRBV3-2 | CASSQGTLGQYF
TRBV30 | CAWNRGGDNQPQHF
TRBV5-8 | CASRVTGQGYEQYF
TRBV4-1 | CASSHPQGSDGYTF
TRBV5-1 | CASSSGTGDNEQFF
TRBV28 | CASSLLGTGVGAFF
TRBV6-2/TRBV6-3 | CASSSDRGRTEAFF
TRBV20-1 | CSASTQGGEQYF
TRBV27 | CASSWAGNEDTQYF
TRBV7-2 | CASSPRQASSYNSPLHF
TRBV30 | CAWSVLGLGGGNTIYF